This T cell receptor beta chain came from a study of identical twins (dated by TCRdb to between 2015 and 2016). In the study overall: To test whether fetal clonotypes persist, the study used deep sequencing on TCR alpha and beta repertoires from monozygotic twins, unrelated adults of various ages, and cord blood. To rule out contamination, replicate twin experiments were performed at different times with different library preparation protocols. General findings and caveats noted by the study authors: Recombination models systematically underestimated out-of-frame TCR alpha sharing in monozygotic twins but agreed with sharing between unrelated individuals. Compared with coincidental sharing between unrelated individuals, an excess of low generation-probability sequences was observed among out-of-frame TCR alpha sequences shared between twins. A weaker excess of twin sharing was found in beta out-of-frame sequences because the signal-to-noise ratio was lowered by fewer shared sequences. Zero-insertion analyses could be partly confounded by invariant T cells such as MAIT and iNKT, though diverse VJ usage argued against such confounding for most clonotypes. Conclusions relied on cross-sectional statistical analysis, since the same donors could not be followed over many years. Fewer insertions were carried by abundant cord blood beta clonotypes; a weaker similar trend was observed in young adult naive repertoires, while no such trend was observed in memory repertoires.

Receptor amplification or capture employed 5' RACE. Sequenced on an Illumina HiSeq 2000. A universal primer binding site was added through template switching, and the final cDNA carried a unique molecular identifier so that TCR cDNA molecules could be counted accurately. First-strand cDNA for TCR alpha and beta chains was synthesized from specific primers in the conserved constant-segment region. To control for contamination, each cDNA library was double barcoded with a SMART-Mk sample barcode plus Illumina barcodes. TruSeq adapter sequences along with Illumina sample barcodes were introduced in two successive PCR steps. The TCR alpha and beta cDNA libraries were sequenced on the Illumina HiSeq platform using custom primers. Concerning the study's data processing: Unique molecular identifiers were extracted from raw reads with MiGEC, and CDR3 positions were determined with MiXCR. Recombination models were inferred per individual with the repgenHMM and IGoR tools using an EM algorithm. The analysis of shared clonotypes was done with the tcR package in R, with sharing normalized by the product of cloneset sizes. To study raw recombination free of thymic and clonal selection effects, out-of-frame nonproductive sequences were analyzed. TCRdb reworked the public reads: Q25 trimming with fastp, MiXCR clone assembly, productive beta chains retained. Entries that share a CDR3 protein sequence are merged under the most common genes and DNA. The V and J calls come from TCRdb's annotation, not from the publication. Across this sample there are 500,000 to 600,000 distinct CDR3 sequences, with about 20% seen only once. 0.91% of the sample is held by the ten biggest clonotypes.

Every donor in the study was a healthy Caucasian. Three pairs of female monozygotic twins, all aged 18 to 29 years, were included in the twin cohort. CD4+ and CD8+ T cell populations were isolated with positive isolation kits from Invitrogen. The CDR3 contains 14 residues, cysteine and phenylalanine counted. The retained sequence is limited to the CDR3, 42 bases, with the frame set at the first base. For CDR1 and CDR2, the germline V gene lists SGDLS and YYNGEE. V drops 0 bases and J drops 8 bases, leaving 11 bases in between. With respect to this clonotype: Its target antigen remains unknown. Base qualities are missing; no much larger clone stands one base away.

The sample also formed part of further work on T cells expressing NK-cell markers. The second publication reports: TCR beta-chain repertoires were profiled in sorted CD3+CD56+NKG2C+, CD3+CD56+NKG2C- and CD3+CD56-NKG2C+ T-cell subsets from fewer than 10 donors. Among the eight sequenced donors, seven were HCMV-seropositive and one was HCMV-seronegative. To restrict sorting to alphabetaTCR-expressing T cells, an anti-gammadeltaTCR antibody was added in several experiments. In over 5 donors, the dominant CD3+CD56+NKG2C+ clonotypes were among the top 10 CD8+ clonotypes and accounted for roughly 1.0-8% of CD8+ T cells. Those dominant clonotypes were again the most abundant among CD3+CD56-NKG2C+ cells in a few donors, at about 25-60.1%. It remained unclear whether the expanded NKG2C-expressing T cell clones were specific for HCMV antigens. Randomly selected healthy volunteers, three men and five women, were used as the eight sequenced donors. HCMV-specific IgG was detected in serum with a commercial ELISA kit to determine HCMV serostatus. MIGEC handled demultiplexing of the reads and grouping by UMI, while MiTCR was used to assemble and quantify clonotypes. Only TCR cDNA sequences supported by at least two reads were kept to exclude erroneous sequences. The tcR package was used for downstream repertoire analysis, with clonotypes matched between fractions based on CDR3 nucleotide sequence plus V segment. VDJmatch was used to annotate antigen specificity against VDJdb, with one amino acid substitution allowed in CDR3.

The material sequenced was CD4+ T cells sorted from blood. The source of this sequence is a young woman in good health. The chain joins TRBV9 to TRBJ1-4; TRBD1 is perhaps the D gene, given 5 matching bases. The nucleotides read TGTGCCAGCAGCGTAGATGTGGGGCGAGAAAAACTGTTTTTT. It codes for CASSVDVGREKLFF.